These 21 T cell receptor beta chains share one sample of origin, sequenced in a study of tumor-infiltrating lymphocytes in primary liver carcinoma. Unsorted whole blood supplied the blood RNA, and germline DNA was isolated too. A primer matching the constant region was used to make TCR beta cDNA from 500 to 650 ng of total RNA. Three nested multiplex PCR rounds of slightly modified ARM-PCR generated TCR beta libraries. Use of TRBV1-TRBV30 forward primers with a C-beta reverse primer characterized the first two PCR rounds, which lasted 10 cycles each. TCRdb re-called the multiplex PCR reads through MiXCR, storing one row per CDR3 protein. The profile covers a few hundred thousand distinct CDR3 sequences, with about 50% appearing a single time and 15% to 20% taken by the ten largest. The sample consisted of peripheral blood. The receptor source for this set is a woman aged 25 to 39 with primary liver carcinoma and hepatitis B virus infection.

In its sample, this clonotype was seen once. At one end, the junction sequence differs from germline, possibly due to a read error. This chain joins TRBV6-1 and TRBJ2-1; 11 positions match TRBD2. Germline V CDR1 and CDR2: MNHNS, SASEGT. The CDR3 is 15 residues long. CDR3 DNA: TGTGCCAGCAGTAAACTAGCGGGAGCCTACAGTGAGCACTTCTTC. It yields the protein CASSKLAGAYSEHFF.

Regarding this clonotype: Given a much more abundant clone one base away, this may be a read error. J is TRBJ1-1 and V is TRBV6-2 or TRBV6-3; D is perhaps TRBD1 (5 bases). CDR3 length: 14 amino acids. V lost 5 bases, J lost 3 bases, and 13 bases lay in between. Germline values: CDR1 MNHEY, CDR2 SVGEGT. The CDR3, as DNA: TGTGCCAGCAGTATTGGGGGGGTGGACACTGAAGCTTTCTTT. Translating it yields CASSIGGVDTEAFF.

As regards this clonotype: An end of the junction differs from the germline gene, which may be a read error. The chain uses TRBV11-3 and TRBJ2-7; D uncertain. Germline V gene data show CDR1 as SGHNT and CDR2 as YENEEA. The CDR3 sequence is 16 residues long. The CDR3 loop is CASSPTLREWTYEQYF. For the CDR3, the DNA is TGTGCCAGCAGCCCTACCCTGCGCGAGTGGACCTACGAGCAGTACTTT.

This clonotype was observed a handful of times. The chain links TRBV30 to TRBJ2-6, with D unresolved. The V gene's germline CDR1 is GTSNPN and CDR2 SVGIG (reference sequence). This CDR3 is built from 18 residues. Trimming pared 2 bases from V and 0 bases from J, leaving 17 bases between. The CDR3 sequence is CAWSRALLTSSGANVLTF. In DNA, the CDR3 is TGTGCCTGGAGTAGGGCCCTCCTGACGAGCTCTGGGGCCAACGTCCTGACTTTC.

Note on this clonotype: Since a much larger clone is just one base distant, this may be a read error. The chain links TRBV4-2 to TRBJ2-7; D remains unclear. V lost 6 bases and J lost 3, with 12 bases in between. The germline V gene has CDR1 LGHNA and CDR2 YNFKEQ. CDR3 length equals 13 residues. CDR3 protein: CASSPDLVYEQYF. CDR3 DNA: TGTGCCAGCAGTCCCGATCTAGTCTACGAGCAGTACTTC.

As concerns this clonotype: Possible read error: a much larger clone is one base away. V and J are TRBV12-3 or TRBV12-4 and TRBJ2-2; tentatively, D is TRBD2 (5 bases). The CDR3 has 14 amino acids. The CDR3 loop is CASSFGPYTGELLF. The CDR3 bases are TGTGCCAGCAGTTTTGGGCCCTACACCGGGGAGCTGTTATTT.

In the case of this clonotype: The conserved final phenylalanine or tryptophan is absent from the CDR3, which likely points to a read error. The V gene is TRBV12-3 or TRBV12-4, the J gene TRBJ1-1; D is possibly TRBD1 (6 bases). The length of the CDR3 is 14 residues. V dropped 6 bases and J dropped 2 bases, with 13 bases sitting between them. CDR3 nucleotides: TGTGCCAGCAGGCAAGGACAGCGTAACACTGAAGCTTTCATT. Its translation: CASRQGQRNTEAFI.

This clonotype appeared once. The CDR3 DNA reads TGTGCCAGCAGCTTAGGGGGTGTGACTACTGAAGCTTTCTTT. Amino acid sequence: CASSLGGVTTEAFF. V usage is TRBV5-4 and J usage is TRBJ1-1, with D possibly being TRBD1 (6 bases). Trimming cost V 2 bases and J 5 bases, with 13 bases left between them. Germline CDR1 is SGHNT and CDR2 is YYREEE (reference sequence). This CDR3 contains 14 residues.

Worth noting for this clonotype: At one end the junction does not follow the germline gene, possibly because of a read error. The V call is TRBV11-2, the J call TRBJ2-3; D perhaps matches TRBD2 (6 bases). The CDR3 runs to 19 residues. Germline V gene data show CDR1 as SGHAT and CDR2 as FQNNGV. CDR3 amino acids: CASSSPPGFRESETDTQYF. As DNA, the CDR3 is TGTGCCAGCAGCTCCCCTCCGGGGTTCCGGGAGAGCGAGACAGATACACAGTATTTT.

In this sample, this clonotype turned up a few times. The genes are TRBV13 and TRBJ2-1; weak D call: TRBD2 (5 bases). With 4 bases removed from V and 8 bases from J, the gap between germline ends came to 21 bases. The CDR3 is made up of 16 amino acids. Germline V gene lookup returns CDR1 PRHDT and CDR2 FYEKMQ (reference sequence). This CDR3 reads CASSYPSGGLFHEQFF. Here the CDR3 DNA reads TGTGCCAGCAGCTACCCGTCGGGCGGACTCTTCCATGAGCAGTTCTTC.

With regard to this clonotype: A much more abundant neighbour one base away suggests this may be a read error. The CDR3 DNA reads as TGTGCCAGCAGTTCTCATAGCGGGGGAAACACAGATACGCATTATTTT. Amino acids: CASSSHSGGNTDTHYF. The rearrangement links TRBV12-3 or TRBV12-4 to TRBJ2-3, with 9 nucleotides matching TRBD2. The CDR3 spans 16 residues.

This clonotype was seen only once. One end of the junction does not line up with germline, which may come from a read error. The chain has TRBV11-3 and TRBJ2-3; 14 bases line up with TRBD2. The germline V gene has CDR1 SGHNT and CDR2 YENEEA. The CDR3 loop spans 19 amino acids. The CDR3 region is CPSSRGTSGSPLALDTHYF. The CDR3 coding sequence is TGTCCCAGCAGCCGCGGGACTAGCGGGAGCCCTTTAGCTCTAGATACGCACTATTTT.

A note on this clonotype: As the CDR3 is not closed by the conserved phenylalanine or tryptophan, this likely results from a read error. This chain joins TRBV11-3 and TRBJ2-1, with D possibly being TRBD1 (6 bases). Deletions cut 2 bases from V and 7 bases from J, with 12 bases between. The CDR3 is made up of 14 amino acids. Germline V lookup: CDR1 SGHNT, CDR2 YENEEA. The DNA of the CDR3 is TGTGCCAGCAGCTTAACCAGGGGTAATAATGAGCAGTTCTAC. Translated, it gives CASSLTRGNNEQFY.

This chain uses TRBV5-1 with TRBJ2-1; D possibly corresponds to TRBD1 (5 bases). In germline, CDR1 is SGHRS, CDR2 YFSETQ. V dropped 1 base and J dropped 0 bases, with 14 bases sitting between them. CDR3 length equals 17 residues. CDR3 in amino acids: CASSLSPDTNSYNEQFF. The CDR3 coding sequence is TGCGCCAGCAGCTTGAGTCCGGACACCAACTCCTACAATGAGCAGTTCTTC. Full variable domain (outside the CDR3, taken from reference TRBV5-1 and TRBJ2-1): KAGVTQTPRYLIKTRGQQVTLSCSPISGHRSVSWYQQTPGQGLQFLFEYFSETQRNKGNFPGRFSGRQFSNSRSEMNVSTLELGDSALYLCASSLSPDTNSYNEQFFGPGTRLTVL.

This clonotype was recorded many times. V and J are TRBV12-3 or TRBV12-4 and TRBJ1-1, with D tentatively TRBD1 (6 bases). This CDR3 comprises 15 residues. V gave up 6 bases and J gave up 1 base, with 15 bases separating them. The CDR3 region has the DNA TGTGCCAGCAGCCTAAATCCGGGACAGAACACTGAAGCTTTCTTT. It encodes CASSLNPGQNTEAFF.

This clonotype has only a few counts. This chain joins TRBV6-2 or TRBV6-3 and TRBJ1-5; a weak D match, TRBD1 (5 bases). Germline V lookup: CDR1 MNHEY, CDR2 SVGEGT. This CDR3 has 15 residues. The V gene lost 9 bases and the J gene lost 0 bases, with 15 bases spanning the gap. CDR3 nucleotides: TGTGCCAGTACCTCCGGGACCCCTAGCAATCAGCCCCAGCATTTT. This encodes CASTSGTPSNQPQHF.

There are a few counts of this clonotype. A clone one base away is much larger, so this may be a read error. The chain uses TRBV6-5 and TRBJ1-1; 8 positions agree with TRBD1. The CDR3 runs to 13 residues. Looked up from germline, CDR1 is MNHEY and CDR2 is SVGAGI. CDR3 sequence reads: CTSSRTGGTEAFF. The CDR3 DNA follows: TGTACCAGCAGCCGCACAGGGGGCACTGAAGCTTTCTTT.

V and J are TRBV28 and TRBJ2-7; 9 nucleotides match TRBD2. The CDR3 loop spans 18 amino acids. Germline V CDR1 and CDR2: MDHEN, SYDVKM. J was trimmed by 4 bases and V by 8 bases; bases with no gene match: 21. The CDR3 loop reads CASRPRRASGTSPYEQYF. In DNA, the CDR3 is TGTGCCAGCCGCCCCCGGAGAGCTAGCGGGACCAGTCCTTACGAGCAGTACTTC. Supplemented by reference TRBV28 and TRBJ2-7, the full variable domain reads DVKVTQSSRYLVKRTGEKVFLECVQDMDHENMFWYRQDPGLGLRLIYFSYDVKMKEKGDIPEGYSVSREKKERFSLILESASTNQTSMYLCASRPRRASGTSPYEQYFGPGTRLTVT.

The chain recombines TRBV5-5 with TRBJ1-1; D ambiguous. The CDR3 spans 14 residues. Germline CDR1 and CDR2: SGHKS and YYEKEE (reference sequence). V lost 1 base and J 4 bases, leaving 11 bases between the germline ends. CDR3 residues: CASSLQLTSTEAFF. The CDR3 region has the DNA TGTGCCAGCAGCTTGCAACTCACGAGCACTGAAGCTTTCTTT.

In its sample, this clonotype was seen many times. The rearrangement joins TRBV12-3 or TRBV12-4 to TRBJ2-7; 13 bases map to TRBD2. V trimming: 6 bases; J trimming: 1 base; junction bases outside the gene matches: 0. This CDR3 comprises 14 residues. The CDR3 is CASRLAGGSYEQYF. The CDR3 DNA sequence: TGTGCCAGCAGACTAGCGGGAGGGTCCTACGAGCAGTACTTC.

A note on this clonotype: The junction departs from germline at one end; a sequencing error may be responsible. The chain employs TRBV11-2 and TRBJ2-7; tentative D call: TRBD2 (6 bases). Germline-derived CDR1 and CDR2 are SGHAT and FQNNGV. This CDR3 has 15 amino acids. This chain's CDR3 is CTSSSMRDATYEQYF. The CDR3 coding sequence is TGTACCAGCAGTTCAATGCGGGACGCAACCTACGAGCAGTACTTC.